These 11 T cell receptor beta chains share one sample of origin, sequenced in a study of T cell responses to AZD1222 COVID-19 vaccine. Libraries were prepared by immunoSEQ multiplex PCR; TCRdb keeps only in-frame clonotypes and omits some of them. The sample contains 60,000 to 70,000 clones, about four fifths of which appear only once. Sequenced here: peripheral blood, sampled on day 0 of AZD1222 vaccination. These receptors were taken from an adult in good health.

The J gene is TRBJ2-5, the V gene TRBV2, with D unclear. The ends were cut back, 1 base at V and 4 bases at J, with 4 bases in the middle. Germline V gene sequence: CDR1 SNHLY, CDR2 FYNNEI. There are 12 residues in the CDR3. This CDR3 is CASSEGLETQYF. The CDR3 DNA sequence: TGTGCCAGCAGTGAAGGGTTAGAGACCCAGTACTTC.

The CDR3 is CASSPLAGPYEQYF. The CDR3 DNA follows: TGTGCCAGCAGTCCTTTAGCGGGTCCCTACGAGCAGTACTTC. The chain recombines TRBV27 with TRBJ2-7; 7 bases fit TRBD2. The CDR3 extends over 14 amino acids. Trimming took 5 bases from V and 2 from J; bases not matched to a gene: 6. Germline V lookup: CDR1 MNHEY, CDR2 SMNVEV (reference sequence).

The chain links TRBV7-9 to TRBJ1-1; no firm D call. Germline CDR1 is SEHNR and CDR2 is FQNEAQ (reference sequence). V lost 6 bases and J 1 base, leaving 12 bases between the germline ends. CDR3 length equals 14 residues. Here the CDR3 reads CASSLRAQNTEAFF. In DNA, the CDR3 is TGTGCCAGCAGTCTCCGGGCCCAGAACACTGAAGCTTTCTTT.

The table lists this clone with a few counts. The rearrangement links TRBV5-4 to TRBJ1-2; D possibly corresponds to TRBD1 (6 bases). The V gene lost 10 bases and the J gene lost 6 bases, with 16 bases spanning the gap. The CDR3 loop spans 12 amino acids. Germline V gives CDR1 SGHNT, CDR2 YYREEE (reference sequence). CDR3 in DNA: TGTGCCCCTCCACAGGGAAAACATGGCTACACCTTC. Translation: CAPPQGKHGYTF.

This clone showed up just once. This chain links TRBV5-1 with TRBJ2-1; the D gene is possibly TRBD1 (7 bases). The CDR3 consists of 17 residues. Germline CDR1 SGHRS, CDR2 YFSETQ. Trimming left V 5 bases short and J 0 bases short, with 18 bases between. The CDR3 DNA sequence: TGCGCCAGCAGGAGGGGAGGACAGGCAAGCTCCTACAATGAGCAGTTCTTC. Its translation is CASRRGGQASSYNEQFF.

The genes are TRBV6-5 and TRBJ2-7; 8 bases are a match to TRBD2. J lost 0 bases, V lost 0 bases, and 1 base had no gene match. Germline-derived CDR1 and CDR2 are MNHEY and SVGAGI. The CDR3 covers 15 residues. Here the CDR3 reads CASSYSRGGSYEQYF. Here the CDR3 DNA reads TGTGCCAGCAGTTACTCTCGGGGGGGCTCCTACGAGCAGTACTTC.

This clone has just a few counts. V usage is TRBV28 and J usage is TRBJ2-5; D may be TRBD1 (6 bases). There are 19 residues in the CDR3. CDR1 is MDHEN, CDR2 SYDVKM, per germline. V was pared by 4 bases and J by 5 bases, with 29 bases between. CDR3 sequence reads: CASSSYGLLVGAADETQYF. The CDR3 nucleotides are TGTGCCAGCAGTTCCTATGGACTCTTGGTGGGGGCCGCGGATGAGACCCAGTACTTC.

The rearrangement joins TRBV19 to TRBJ1-1; maybe TRBD1 (5 bases). The CDR3 is 13 residues long. The V and J ends lost 5 bases and 5 bases respectively, with 12 bases between them. Germline CDR1 is LNHDA and CDR2 is SQIVND (reference sequence). In DNA, the CDR3 is TGTGCCAGTAGTGGGAGGGGCAGGACTGAAGCTTTCTTT. Its protein is CASSGRGRTEAFF.

The chain employs TRBV5-5 and TRBJ1-2; tentative D call: TRBD1 (5 bases). This CDR3 spans 13 amino acids. Germline CDR1 SGHKS, CDR2 YYEKEE (reference sequence). V was shortened by 2 bases and J by 8 bases, with 13 bases between the two germline ends. The CDR3 spells CASSFVLAGGYTF. CDR3 sequence (DNA): TGTGCCAGCAGCTTTGTATTGGCAGGGGGCTACACCTTC.

V usage is TRBV3-1 (or the pseudogene TRBV3-2) and J usage is TRBJ2-3, with D possibly matching TRBD1 (5 bases). Germline assignment: CDR1 LGHDT and CDR2 YNNKEL (reference sequence). The CDR3 totals 13 residues. V was cut by 4 bases and J by 5 bases, with 10 bases left in between. DNA of the CDR3: TGTGCCAGCAGCCGGAAAGGGGTAGATACGCAGTATTTT. It translates to CASSRKGVDTQYF.

V gene TRBV5-4 combines with J gene TRBJ2-1; 7 nucleotides line up with TRBD1. Germline V gives CDR1 SGHNT, CDR2 YYREEE (reference sequence). After removal of 2 bases from V and 5 bases from J, the junction contained 4 bases not matched to a gene. There are 14 residues in the CDR3. Written as DNA, the CDR3 is TGTGCCAGCAGCTTCAGAGGGGGCGACAATGAGCAGTTCTTC. Amino acids: CASSFRGGDNEQFF.